This T cell receptor beta chain was identified during a study of PD-1 blockade in classical Hodgkin lymphoma (dated by TCRdb to the early 2020s). Study-wide context: Nivolumab dosing was 3 mg/kg intravenously every 2 weeks, continuing until either disease progression or unacceptable toxicity. The study used CyTOF and TCR beta sequencing to define a peripheral blood immune signature of response to PD-1 blockade in classical Hodgkin lymphoma. Points the paper makes about the study in general: Baseline TCR diversity was reported as lower in newly diagnosed patients than in healthy donors, and lower still in relapsed/refractory patients. Lower diversity was seen in patients whose nivolumab began less than 1 year after ASCT, and these patients were left out of later analyses so that immune reconstitution would not confound the results. By C4D1, a significant rise was seen in CD4+ TCR diversity but not in CD8+ TCR diversity (p=0.0027 vs p=0.16), and the rise was most apparent among complete responders (p=0.02). Baseline diversity similar to that of newly diagnosed patients was observed in trial patients achieving complete response, whereas significantly lower diversity was observed in partial responders and progressors. The study covered only a single clinical trial cohort, and the causes of the repertoire differences, possibly disease activity or prior therapy, were still not defined.

The sample's time point label, decoded: cycle 4 day 1 (C4D1), after about 6 weeks of nivolumab. All trial patients had relapsed after autologous stem cell transplantation, with cohorts A, B and C differing in prior brentuximab vedotin exposure. Using a Miltenyi CD8+ T cell isolation kit, CD8+ T cells were purified from thawed PBMCs through magnetic negative selection. The trial cohort was composed of 56 patients with relapsed/refractory classical Hodgkin lymphoma, for whom complete response, partial response or progressive disease was recorded as best overall response. Single-agent nivolumab was administered to trial patients in the multi-cohort phase II CheckMate 205 trial. An independent review committee assessed best overall response by applying the 2007 International Working Group response criteria. PBMCs from the trial were collected at three points: immediately before nivolumab initiation (C1D1), and during therapy at cycle 2 day 1 and cycle 4 day 1. Peripheral blood was collected in 8 mL Vacutainer Cell Preparation Tubes, from which PBMCs were isolated by centrifugation and then cryopreserved. Purified CD4+ and CD8+ fractions were generated only in cases for which an additional PBMC sample was available. Magnetically labelled cells were removed on LS columns in a quadroMACS separator, and the flow-through was collected as the purified fraction.

The CDR3 has 18 amino acids, counting the end cysteine and phenylalanine. Only the CDR3 DNA stays, 54 bases, in frame from base 1. Genomic DNA was isolated using the Qiagen DNeasy kit from unsorted PBMCs as well as from negatively selected CD4+ and CD8+ fractions. TCR beta CDR3 regions were amplified by immunoSEQ multiplex PCR using primers annealing to V and J segments. A synthetic immune receptor repertoire was used to minimize amplification bias, and remaining bias was computationally removed after sequencing. Under the source paper's analysis protocol: Custom Python scripts were used to quantify repertoire diversity as the Shannon entropy index. Unsorted, CD4+ and CD8+ repertoires were analyzed separately, except for combined analyses in which CD4+ and CD8+ sequences were merged in silico. A clone was considered expanded if an increase in frequency of at least 2-fold after treatment relative to C1D1 was found, and a pseudocount of 0.5 was applied to clones undetected at baseline. Clones with 0 or 1 copy at C1D1 were defined as singleton clones, while clones with 2 or more copies were defined as non-singleton clones. Clones expanded in unsorted samples were assigned a CD4+, CD8+ or unknown annotation through matching of protein sequences in sorted samples from the same patient. Wilcoxon tests on paired samples were used to test diversity changes from C1D1 to C4D1. TCRdb took over this immuneACCESS table, retaining in-frame rearrangements with V and J assigned. Such tables are incomplete; in checked studies, under half of the missing clones stem from an unresolved V gene, and the remainder is unexplained. The D gene and trimming were derived from the DNA, and the V and J assignments and clone size from that table. The table for this sample lists roughly 10,000 clones; around 70% of them were counted only once. Together, the top ten hold roughly a tenth of the sample.

About this clone itself: Its cognate antigen has yet to be identified. Within one base of it there is no much larger clone, and no base qualities were kept.

The sequence joins TRBV21-1 to TRBJ2-5; the table's TRBD1 call for D was not verified on the DNA. TRBV21-1 is a documented pseudogene. The input for sequencing was CD8+ T cells from blood, taken before the fourth cycle of nivolumab. The clonotype originates from a human donor with classical Hodgkin lymphoma. The CDR3 protein sequence reads: CASSKEQHGTANPETQYF. The nucleotide sequence is TGTGCCAGCAGCAAAGAACAGCACGGGACAGCCAATCCGGAGACCCAGTACTTC.